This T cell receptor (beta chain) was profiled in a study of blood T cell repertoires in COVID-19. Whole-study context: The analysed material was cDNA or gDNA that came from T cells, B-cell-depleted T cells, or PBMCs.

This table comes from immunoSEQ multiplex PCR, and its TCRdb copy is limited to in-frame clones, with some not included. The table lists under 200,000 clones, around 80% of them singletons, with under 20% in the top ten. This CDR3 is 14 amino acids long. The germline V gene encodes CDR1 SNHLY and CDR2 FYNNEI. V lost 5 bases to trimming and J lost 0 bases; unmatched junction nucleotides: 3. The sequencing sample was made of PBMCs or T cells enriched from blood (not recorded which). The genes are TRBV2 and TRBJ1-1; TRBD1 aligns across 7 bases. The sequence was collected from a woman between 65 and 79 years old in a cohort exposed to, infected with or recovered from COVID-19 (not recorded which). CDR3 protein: CASSPQGLNTEAFF. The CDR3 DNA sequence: TGTGCCAGCAGTCCACAGGGGTTGAACACTGAAGCTTTCTTT. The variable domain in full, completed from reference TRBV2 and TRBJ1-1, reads EPEVTQTPSHQVTQMGQEVILRCVPISNHLYFYWYRQILGQKVEFLVSFYNNEISEKSEIFDDQFSVERPDGSNFTLKIRSTKLEDSAMYFCASSPQGLNTEAFFGQGTRLTVV.